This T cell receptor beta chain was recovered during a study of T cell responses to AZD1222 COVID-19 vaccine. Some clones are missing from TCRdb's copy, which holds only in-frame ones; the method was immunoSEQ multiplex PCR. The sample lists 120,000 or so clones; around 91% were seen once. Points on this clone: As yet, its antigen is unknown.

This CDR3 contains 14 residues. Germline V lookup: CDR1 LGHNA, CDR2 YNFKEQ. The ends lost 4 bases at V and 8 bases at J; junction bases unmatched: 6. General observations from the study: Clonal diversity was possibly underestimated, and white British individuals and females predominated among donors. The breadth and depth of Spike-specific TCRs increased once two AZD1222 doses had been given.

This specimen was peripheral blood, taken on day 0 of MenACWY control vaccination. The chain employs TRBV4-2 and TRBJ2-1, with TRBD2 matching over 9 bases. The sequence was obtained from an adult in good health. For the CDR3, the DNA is TGTGCCAGCAGCCGTGGCGGGGGGGTTCATGAGCAGTTCTTC. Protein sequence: CASSRGGGVHEQFF.